This T cell receptor (beta chain) was captured in a study of T-cell reconstitution after alpha-beta-depleted transplantation in children. The CDR3 sequence is 13 residues long. Germline V gene data show CDR1 as SGHRS and CDR2 as YFSETQ. The J segment lost 6 bases and the V segment lost 5 bases, leaving 5 bases of the junction unmatched. Preparation of the TCRbeta library involved a method that used unique molecular identifiers. TCRdb reanalysed the PCR reads using MiXCR and keeps one entry per CDR3 protein. The sample lists a few hundred thousand distinct CDR3 sequences, around 25% occurring once. This clonotype was observed a few times. The antigen is unknown. Study-level findings and limits: Fresh T-cell production supplied most of the T-cell counts and diversity seen one year after transplant.

The chain employs TRBV5-1 and TRBJ1-5, with 7 bases aligning to TRBD1. This clonotype was obtained from a male patient younger than 18 who had a stem cell transplant for acute lymphoblastic leukemia, so the T cells may come from the graft donor. The specimen was PBMCs, mostly from graft donor cells, collected 180 days after TCRalphabeta/CD19-depleted stem cell transplant. The DNA of the CDR3 is TGCGCCAGCAGTCGACAGGGAAGTCAGCCCCAGCATTTT. It translates to CASSRQGSQPQHF.